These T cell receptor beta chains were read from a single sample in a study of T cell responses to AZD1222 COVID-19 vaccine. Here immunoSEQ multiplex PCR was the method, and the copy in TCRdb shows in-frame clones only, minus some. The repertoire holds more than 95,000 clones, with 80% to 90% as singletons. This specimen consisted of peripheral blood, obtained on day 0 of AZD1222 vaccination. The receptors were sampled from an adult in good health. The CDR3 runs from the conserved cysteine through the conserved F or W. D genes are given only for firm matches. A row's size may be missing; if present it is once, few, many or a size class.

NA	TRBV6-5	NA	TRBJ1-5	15	TGTGCCAGCAGCCAACAAAAGGGTAGCAATCAGCCCCAGCATTTT	CASSQQKGSNQPQHF
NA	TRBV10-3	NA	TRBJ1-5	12	TGTGCCATCAGTGTGGGGAATCAGCCCCAGCATTTT	CAISVGNQPQHF
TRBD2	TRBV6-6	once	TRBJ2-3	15	TGTGCCAGCAGTCCGGGACTAGCGGGGCCAGATACGCAGTATTTT	CASSPGLAGPDTQYF
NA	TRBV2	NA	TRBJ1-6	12	TGTGCCAGCAGTGTCCCGAATTCACCCCTCCACTTT	CASSVPNSPLHF
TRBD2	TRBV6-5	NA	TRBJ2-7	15	TGTGCCAGCCTCATTGGCGGGAGTAACACACGCGAGCAGTACTTC	CASLIGGSNTREQYF
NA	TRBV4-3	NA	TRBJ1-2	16	TGCGCCAGCAGCCAAGATCCAGGACGGACGAACTATGGCTACACCTTC	CASSQDPGRTNYGYTF
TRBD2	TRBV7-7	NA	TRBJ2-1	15	TGTGCCAGCAGCTTACGGGCTAGCGGTTACAATGAGCAGTTCTTC	CASSLRASGYNEQFF
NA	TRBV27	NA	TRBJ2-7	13	TGTGCCAGCAGTTTATTTAGTCCTTACGAGCAGTACTTC	CASSLFSPYEQYF
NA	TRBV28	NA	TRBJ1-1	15	TGTGCCAGCACCATCCCGATGGGGTTGAACACTGAAGCTTTCTTT	CASTIPMGLNTEAFF
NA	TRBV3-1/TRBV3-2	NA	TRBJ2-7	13	TGTGCCAGCAGCCAAGGACACGGCTACGAGCAGTACTTC	CASSQGHGYEQYF
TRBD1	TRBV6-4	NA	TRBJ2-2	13	TGTGCCACCTCAGGGGGTCACACCGGGGAGCTGTTTTTT	CATSGGHTGELFF
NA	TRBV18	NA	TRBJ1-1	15	TGTGCCAGCTCACCAAGTATGACAGCGAACACTGAAGCTTTCTTT	CASSPSMTANTEAFF
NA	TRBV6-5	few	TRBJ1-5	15	TGTGCCAGCAGGCGGACAGCTTATAGCAATCAGCCCCAGCATTTT	CASRRTAYSNQPQHF
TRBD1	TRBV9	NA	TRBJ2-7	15	TGTGCCAGCAGCCCGTCCACGGGACAGGGTATCGAGCAGTACTTC	CASSPSTGQGIEQYF
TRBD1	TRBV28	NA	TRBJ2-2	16	TGTGCCAGCAGTTCCAGGGACAGGAGATACACCGGGGAGCTGTTTTTT	CASSSRDRRYTGELFF
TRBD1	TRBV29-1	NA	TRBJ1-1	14	TGCAGCGTTGGCCAGGGGGACATGAACACTGAAGCTTTCTTT	CSVGQGDMNTEAFF
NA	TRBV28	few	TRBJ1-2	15	TGTGCCAGCAGAACGGGCGCAGGGAGGGGCTATGGCTACACCTTC	CASRTGAGRGYGYTF
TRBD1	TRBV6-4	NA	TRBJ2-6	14	TGTGCCAGCAGTGGGACAGGGGGGGCCAACGTCCTGACTTTC	CASSGTGGANVLTF
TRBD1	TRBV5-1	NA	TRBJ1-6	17	TGCGCCAGCAGCTATAGGACAGGGGAATCCTATAATTCACCCCTCCACTTT	CASSYRTGESYNSPLHF
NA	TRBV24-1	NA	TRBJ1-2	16	TGTGCCACCAGTGATACAGGGAAGGGGGGTAACTATGGCTACACCTTC	CATSDTGKGGNYGYTF
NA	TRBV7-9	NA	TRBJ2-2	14	TGTGCCAGCAGCTTACTAGCAGTCACCGGGGAGCTGTTTTTT	CASSLLAVTGELFF
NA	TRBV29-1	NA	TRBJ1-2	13	TGCAGCGTTGAACCCTCAGCTCTCTATGGCTACACCTTC	CSVEPSALYGYTF
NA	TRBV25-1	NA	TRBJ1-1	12	TGTGCCAGCCGGGGGGGGAACACTGAAGCTTTCTTT	CASRGGNTEAFF
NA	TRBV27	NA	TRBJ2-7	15	TGTGCCAGCCAATTATCCCGGGACTGGGGGAAAGAGCAGTACTTC	CASQLSRDWGKEQYF
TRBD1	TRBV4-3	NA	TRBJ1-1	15	TGCGCCAGCAGCCCCAGGACAGGGCGGGACACTGAAGCTTTCTTT	CASSPRTGRDTEAFF
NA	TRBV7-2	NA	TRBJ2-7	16	TGTGCCAGCAGCTTAGCGCGAACGGGAGCAAGGGACGAGCAGTACTTC	CASSLARTGARDEQYF
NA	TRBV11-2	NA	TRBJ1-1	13	TGTGCCAGCAGCTTAGGGAGGGGCACTGAAGCTTTCTTT	CASSLGRGTEAFF
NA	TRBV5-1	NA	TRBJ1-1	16	TGCGCCAGCAGCTCTGGACAGCTTAGGACGAACACTGAAGCTTTCTTT	CASSSGQLRTNTEAFF
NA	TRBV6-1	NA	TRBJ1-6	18	TGTGCCAGCAGTGCATCCGCAGGGTTTAGCTCCTATAATTCACCCCTCCACTTT	CASSASAGFSSYNSPLHF
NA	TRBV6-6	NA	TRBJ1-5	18	TGTGCCAGCAGTGGATCCCGGCAGGGGCTGGGGAGCAATCAGCCCCAGCATTTT	CASSGSRQGLGSNQPQHF
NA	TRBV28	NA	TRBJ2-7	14	TGTGCCAGCAGTTTATTTGGCTCGGCGGACGAGCAGTACTTC	CASSLFGSADEQYF
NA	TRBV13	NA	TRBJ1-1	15	TGTGCCAGCAGCTTTAACGGGGGTGGCGGCACTGAAGCTTTCTTT	CASSFNGGGGTEAFF
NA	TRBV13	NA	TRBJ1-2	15	TGTGCCAGCAGCTTAGCAGTTCAGGGAAACTATGGCTACACCTTC	CASSLAVQGNYGYTF
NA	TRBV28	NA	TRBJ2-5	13	TGTGCCAGCAGTTTAGGGAACATGGAGACCCAGTACTTC	CASSLGNMETQYF
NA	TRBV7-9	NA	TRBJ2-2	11	TGTGCCAGCAGCTTAGGGGTCGAGCTGTTTTTT	CASSLGVELFF
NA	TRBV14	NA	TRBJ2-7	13	TGTGCCAGCAGCCAAGATGTTAACAGGAGGCAGTACTTC	CASSQDVNRRQYF
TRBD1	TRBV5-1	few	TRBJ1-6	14	TGCGCCAGCAGCTTACAGGGGTATAATTCACCCCTCCACTTT	CASSLQGYNSPLHF
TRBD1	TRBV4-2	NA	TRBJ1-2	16	TGTGCCAGCAGCCAAGAAGCGAGGACAGGGCTAGATGGCTACACCTTC	CASSQEARTGLDGYTF
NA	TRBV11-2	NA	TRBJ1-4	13	TGTGCCAGCAGCCTTTCGCTCGGCGAAAAACTGTTTTTT	CASSLSLGEKLFF
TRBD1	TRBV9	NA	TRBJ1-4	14	TGTGCCAGCAGCGACGGGACAGCAAATGAAAAACTGTTTTTT	CASSDGTANEKLFF
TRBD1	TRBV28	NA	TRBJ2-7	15	TGTGCCAGCAGCGTCGGGGGGACAGGGGACGGCGAGCAGTACTTC	CASSVGGTGDGEQYF
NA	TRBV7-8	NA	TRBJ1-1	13	TGTGCCAGCAGTAAGGTTTTAGTAACTGAAGCTTTCTTT	CASSKVLVTEAFF
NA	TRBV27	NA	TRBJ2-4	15	TGTGCCAGCAGTTTACTCCTTGGGGCAGAAAACATTCAGTACTTC	CASSLLLGAENIQYF
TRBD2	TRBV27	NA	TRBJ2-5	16	TGTGCCAGCAGTTCCCGGGGAGCGGGAGGGCCAAAGACCCAGTACTTC	CASSSRGAGGPKTQYF
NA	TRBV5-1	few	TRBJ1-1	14	TGCGCCAGCAGCTTGGGGGACATGAACACTGAAGCTTTCTTT	CASSLGDMNTEAFF
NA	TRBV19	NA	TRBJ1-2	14	TGTGCCAGTAGAACCCCGGAAGCTAACTATGGCTACACCTTC	CASRTPEANYGYTF
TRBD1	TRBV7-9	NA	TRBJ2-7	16	TGTGCCAGCAGTCCCCTCGGGACAGGGGTGAACTACGAGCAGTACTTC	CASSPLGTGVNYEQYF
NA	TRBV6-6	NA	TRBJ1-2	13	TGTGCCAGCAGTTTCGGACAGATCTATGGCTACACCTTC	CASSFGQIYGYTF
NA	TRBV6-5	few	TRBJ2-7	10	TGTGCCAGCAGACAGGTTGAGCAGTACTTC	CASRQVEQYF
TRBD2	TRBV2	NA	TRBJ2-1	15	TGTGCCAGCAGCGTCGGGACTAGCCCCTACAATGAGCAGTTCTTC	CASSVGTSPYNEQFF
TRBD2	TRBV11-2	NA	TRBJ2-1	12	TGTGCCAGCAGCCTCTTTCCGGGGGGGGAGTTCTTC	CASSLFPGGEFF
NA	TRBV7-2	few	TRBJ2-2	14	TGTGCCAGCAGCTTAATAGGCAGCTCACGGGAGCTGTTTTTT	CASSLIGSSRELFF
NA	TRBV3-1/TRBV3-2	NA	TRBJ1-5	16	TGTGCCAGCAGCCAAGAATACAGGAGCAGCAATCAGCCCCAGCATTTT	CASSQEYRSSNQPQHF
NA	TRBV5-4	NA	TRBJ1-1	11	TGTGCCAGCAGCCGAAACACTGAAGCTTTCTTT	CASSRNTEAFF
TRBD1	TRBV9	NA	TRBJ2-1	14	TGTGCCAGCAGCGTCCCAACAGGGGTCGATGAGCAGTTCTTC	CASSVPTGVDEQFF
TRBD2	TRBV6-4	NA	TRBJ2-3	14	TGTGCCAGCAGTGTAGCGGGAGAGGGAGATACGCAGTATTTT	CASSVAGEGDTQYF
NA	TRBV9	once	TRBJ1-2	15	TGTGCCAGCAGCGTAGTTGGGGGTTCTAACTATGGCTACACCTTC	CASSVVGGSNYGYTF
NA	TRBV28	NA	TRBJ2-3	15	TGTGCCAGCAGCAGAGGGATATCTAGCACAGATACGCAGTATTTT	CASSRGISSTDTQYF